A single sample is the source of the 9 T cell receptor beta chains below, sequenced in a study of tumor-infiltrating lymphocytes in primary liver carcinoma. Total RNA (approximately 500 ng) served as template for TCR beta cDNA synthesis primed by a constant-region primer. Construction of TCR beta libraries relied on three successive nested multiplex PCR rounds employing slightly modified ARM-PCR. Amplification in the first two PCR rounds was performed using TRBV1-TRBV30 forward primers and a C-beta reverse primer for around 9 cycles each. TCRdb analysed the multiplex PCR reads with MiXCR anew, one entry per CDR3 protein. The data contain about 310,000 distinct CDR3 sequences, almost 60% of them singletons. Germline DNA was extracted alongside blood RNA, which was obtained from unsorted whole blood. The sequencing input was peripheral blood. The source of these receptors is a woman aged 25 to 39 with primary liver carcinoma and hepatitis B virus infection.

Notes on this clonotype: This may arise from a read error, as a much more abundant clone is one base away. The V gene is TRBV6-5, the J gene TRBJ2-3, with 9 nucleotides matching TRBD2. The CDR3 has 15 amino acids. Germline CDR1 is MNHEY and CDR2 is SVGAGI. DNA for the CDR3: TGTGTCAGCAGTTCCTCTTTGACTAGCGGAGATACGCAGTATTTT. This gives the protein CVSSSSLTSGDTQYF.

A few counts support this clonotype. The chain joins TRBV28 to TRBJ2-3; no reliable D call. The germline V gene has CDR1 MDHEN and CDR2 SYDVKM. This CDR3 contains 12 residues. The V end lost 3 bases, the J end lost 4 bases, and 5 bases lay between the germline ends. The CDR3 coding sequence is TGTGCCAGCAGTTTGCTCTCAGATACGCAGTATTTT. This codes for CASSLLSDTQYF.

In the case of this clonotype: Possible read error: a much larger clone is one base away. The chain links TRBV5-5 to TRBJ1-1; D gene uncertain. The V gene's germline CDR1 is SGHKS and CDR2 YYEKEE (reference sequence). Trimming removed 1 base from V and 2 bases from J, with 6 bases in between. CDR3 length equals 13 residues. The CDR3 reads CASSLKGNTEAFF. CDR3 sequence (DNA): TGTGCCAGCAGCTTGAAAGGCAACACTGAAGCTTTCTTT.

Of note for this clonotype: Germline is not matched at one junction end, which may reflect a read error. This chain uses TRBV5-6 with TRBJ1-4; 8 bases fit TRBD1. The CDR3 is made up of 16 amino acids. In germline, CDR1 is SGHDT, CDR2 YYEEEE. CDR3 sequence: CASSDYRGGKAEKLFF. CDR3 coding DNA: TGTGCCAGCAGCGATTACAGGGGGGGAAAGGCTGAAAAGCTGTTTTTT.

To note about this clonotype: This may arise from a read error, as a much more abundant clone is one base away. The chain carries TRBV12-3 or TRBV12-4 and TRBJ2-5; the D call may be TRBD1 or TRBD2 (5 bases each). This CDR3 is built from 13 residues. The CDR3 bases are TGTGCCAACAGTTTGGGGGTCCAAGAGACCCAGTACTTC. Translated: CANSLGVQETQYF.

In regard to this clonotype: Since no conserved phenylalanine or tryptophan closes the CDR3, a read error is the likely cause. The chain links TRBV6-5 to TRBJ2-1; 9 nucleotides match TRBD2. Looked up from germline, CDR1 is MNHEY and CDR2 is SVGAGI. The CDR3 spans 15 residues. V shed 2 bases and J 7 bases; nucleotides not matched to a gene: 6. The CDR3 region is CASSYGASGKNEQFS. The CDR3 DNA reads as TGTGCCAGCAGTTACGGGGCTAGCGGGAAGAATGAGCAGTTCTCC.

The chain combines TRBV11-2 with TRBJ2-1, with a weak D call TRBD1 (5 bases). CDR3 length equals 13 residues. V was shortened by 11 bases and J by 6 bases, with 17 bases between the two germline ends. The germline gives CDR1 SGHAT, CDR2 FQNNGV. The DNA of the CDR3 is TGTGCCGACAGCTTAAGCCTTCGCAATGAGCAGTTCTTC. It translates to CADSLSLRNEQFF.

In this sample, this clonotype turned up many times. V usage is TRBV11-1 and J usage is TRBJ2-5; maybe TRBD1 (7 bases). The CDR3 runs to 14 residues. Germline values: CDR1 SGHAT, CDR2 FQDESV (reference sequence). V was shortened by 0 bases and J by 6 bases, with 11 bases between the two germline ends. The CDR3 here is CASSLARGVKTQYF. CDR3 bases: TGTGCCAGCAGCTTAGCCAGGGGGGTGAAGACCCAGTACTTC.

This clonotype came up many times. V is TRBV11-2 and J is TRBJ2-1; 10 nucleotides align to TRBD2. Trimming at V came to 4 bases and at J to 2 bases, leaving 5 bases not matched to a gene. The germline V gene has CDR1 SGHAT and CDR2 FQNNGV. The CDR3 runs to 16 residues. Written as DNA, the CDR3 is TGTGCCAGCAGCTCTGCGGGACTAGCGACCTACAATGAGCAGTTCTTC. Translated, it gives CASSSAGLATYNEQFF.